Sequencing of this T cell receptor (beta chain) was carried out in a study of STAT3 mutations in large granular lymphocyte leukemia. Study results and limitations: In T-cell large granular lymphocyte leukemia, about half of patients showed multiple immunodominant subclonotypes.

V was clipped by 7 bases and J by 2 bases, with 13 bases between them. This CDR3 region has 14 residues. Germline V CDR1 and CDR2: MDHEN, SYDVKM. Notes on this clone: The antigen remains unidentified.

Libraries were prepared by immunoSEQ multiplex PCR; TCRdb keeps only in-frame clonotypes and omits some of them. This sample has some 25,000 clones; around 93% occur once, and the top ten carry more than 6%. The chain links TRBV28 to TRBJ2-3, with D uncertain. This clonotype was obtained from a man aged 35-49 years with T-cell large granular lymphocyte leukemia. Some clones in this sample may be carry-over from other donors' samples. The source material was peripheral blood mononuclear cells. The CDR3 DNA reads TGTGCCAGCACTTCGCTACAGCTCACAGATACGCAGTATTTT. Protein sequence: CASTSLQLTDTQYF.